Listed below are T cell receptor beta chains from one sample, sequenced in a study of blood T cell repertoires in COVID-19. The repertoire was sequenced with immunoSEQ multiplex PCR; TCRdb's copy has only in-frame clones and lacks some. The data hold about 44,000 clones, with around 90% observed a single time. Sequencing was performed on peripheral blood. The receptors shown here come from an elderly woman in a cohort sampled during active or convalescent COVID-19. The CDR3 runs from the conserved cysteine through the conserved F or W. A D gene is named only where the DNA matches it firmly. A clone size is listed for some rows: how often the clone was seen (once, few, many), or a class if it is expanded.

size	V	D	J	DNA	CDR3
.	TRBV9	.	TRBJ2-2	TGTGCCAGCAGCGCCGACCGCGGGGGCAACACCGGGGAGCTGTTTTTT	CASSADRGGNTGELFF
.	TRBV11-3	.	TRBJ2-7	TGTGCCAGCAGCTTAGGACACCTCTCCTACGAGCAGTACTTC	CASSLGHLSYEQYF
once	TRBV5-1	.	TRBJ1-1	TGCGCCAGCAGCTTCCGGGCAGGGGTTGGCACTGAAGCTTTCTTT	CASSFRAGVGTEAFF
.	TRBV5-6	.	TRBJ2-3	TGTGCCAGCTCCCCCGGAGGGCTCGATACGCAGTATTTT	CASSPGGLDTQYF
.	TRBV5-1	TRBD1	TRBJ1-3	TGCGCCAGCGGACAGGGGAACCCTGGAAACACCATATATTTT	CASGQGNPGNTIYF
.	TRBV6-2/TRBV6-3	TRBD1	TRBJ1-4	TGTGCCAGCAGTTACTCGACCGGGACAGGCGCAATAAAACTGTTTTTT	CASSYSTGTGAIKLFF
once	TRBV6-5	TRBD1	TRBJ1-1	TGTGCCAGCAGACTAACAGGGGGCATGAACACTGAAGCTTTCTTT	CASRLTGGMNTEAFF
.	TRBV11-3	.	TRBJ2-2	TGTGCCAGCAGCTTCAGACAGTCGAACACCGGGGAGCTGTTTTTT	CASSFRQSNTGELFF
.	TRBV7-2	.	TRBJ2-2	TGTGCCAGCAGCTCCAGCGGGTTGGGAACCGGGGAGCTGTTTTTT	CASSSSGLGTGELFF
.	TRBV2	TRBD1	TRBJ2-5	TGTGCCAGCACCGACCCGCAGGGGGCAGGAGAGACCCAGTACTTC	CASTDPQGAGETQYF
.	TRBV13	TRBD1	TRBJ1-2	TGTGCCAGCAGCTCTGAATCCGGGACAGGGGAAATGAACTATGGCTACACCTTC	CASSSESGTGEMNYGYTF
.	TRBV30	TRBD1	TRBJ1-6	TGTGCCTGGAGTGGACAGGGGAAATCACCCCTCCACTTT	CAWSGQGKSPLHF